The 5 T cell receptor beta chains below all came from one sample that was sequenced in a study of T cells expressing NK-cell markers. TCRdb reprocessed the 5' RACE reads, with one entry per CDR3 protein and no DNA. Its listing shows about 390,000 distinct CDR3 sequences. Sequencing used blood T cells: a sorted CD56 or NKG2C T cell subset, CD4+ or CD8+ T cells, or bulk PBMC T cells (not recorded which). Receptors originate from a woman in her 50s in good health.

This chain connects TRBV24-1 to TRBJ2-2; TCRdb's D gene call, TRBD1, goes unchecked for lack of DNA. CDR1 KGHDR and CDR2 SFDVKD come from the germline V gene. The CDR3 has 14 amino acids. This CDR3 is CATGTGPNTGELFF.

The CDR3 reads CASSSGLAGLRETQYF. The V gene is TRBV6-5, the J gene TRBJ2-5; there is no DNA to check the TCRdb D call of TRBD2. CDR1 and CDR2 from the germline V gene are MNHEY and SVGAGI. This CDR3 comprises 16 residues.

The chain's CDR3 is CASSPWRSSTDTQYF. The chain couples TRBV14 to TRBJ2-3. From germline, CDR1 is SGHDN and CDR2 FVKESK. This CDR3 is 15 amino acids long.

This chain connects TRBV10-3 to TRBJ2-2. The CDR3 covers 12 residues. CDR1 ENHRY and CDR2 SYGVKD come from the germline V gene. This CDR3 is CAITQDTGELFF.

The V call is TRBV5-5, the J call TRBJ1-5; TCRdb's D gene call, TRBD1, goes unchecked for lack of DNA. The CDR3 is 14 residues long. From germline, CDR1 is SGHKS and CDR2 YYEKEE (reference sequence). The chain's CDR3 is CASSSGTVNQPQHF. The complete variable domain, with remaining parts taken from reference TRBV5-5 and TRBJ1-5, reads DAGVTQSPTHLIKTRGQQVTLRCSPISGHKSVSWYQQVLGQGPQFIFQYYEKEERGRGNFPDRFSARQFPNYSSELNVNALLLGDSALYLCASSSGTVNQPQHFGDGTRLSIL.